These T cell receptor beta chains were read from a single sample in a study of blood T cell repertoires in COVID-19. TCRdb's table, derived via immunoSEQ multiplex PCR, lists solely in-frame clones and lacks some. This table has 300,000 to 500,000 clones, over 75% appearing once. The sequencing input was PBMCs or T cells enriched from blood (not recorded which). These receptors originate from a woman younger than 45 with acute COVID-19. Each CDR3 is given with its conserved first and last residue. A D gene is named only where the DNA matches it firmly. Expanded clones get a size class; other rows say once, few or many, or leave the size out.

clone size,V gene,D gene,J gene,CDR3 protein,CDR3 DNA
-,TRBV7-2,-,TRBJ1-1,CASSSEQENTEAFF,TGTGCCAGCAGCTCAGAACAGGAAAACACTGAAGCTTTCTTT
-,TRBV12-3/TRBV12-4,-,TRBJ1-1,CASSSGGTKAFF,TGTGCCAGCAGTTCGGGGGGGACGAAGGCTTTCTTT
-,TRBV12-5,TRBD1,TRBJ1-4,CASGSTGGNEKLFF,TGTGCTAGTGGTTCGACAGGGGGTAATGAAAAACTGTTTTTT
-,TRBV7-2,-,TRBJ1-6,CASSSGWGVPLHF,TGTGCCAGCAGCTCCGGCTGGGGGGTTCCCCTCCACTTT
once,TRBV4-1,-,TRBJ2-7,CASSHAPSYEQYF,TGCGCCAGCAGCCATGCGCCCTCCTACGAGCAGTACTTC
-,TRBV9,-,TRBJ2-2,CASTVTVNTGELFF,TGTGCCAGCACCGTTACAGTGAACACCGGGGAGCTGTTTTTT
-,TRBV7-2,-,TRBJ1-1,CASSLIPGSTEAFF,TGTGCCAGCAGCCTAATCCCAGGGTCGACTGAAGCTTTCTTT
-,TRBV15,TRBD2,TRBJ2-1,CATSRDGPSTSGAVTYNEQFF,TGTGCCACCAGCAGAGATGGCCCGTCCACTAGCGGGGCGGTCACCTACAATGAGCAGTTCTTC
-,TRBV10-3,-,TRBJ1-3,CAISRTPQVGNTIYF,TGTGCCATCAGTAGGACACCGCAAGTTGGAAACACCATATATTTT
-,TRBV2,-,TRBJ1-2,CASSEAGGYGYTF,TGTGCCAGCAGTGAAGCGGGAGGGTATGGCTACACCTTC
-,TRBV30,-,TRBJ2-2,CAWSGTLHTGELFF,TGTGCCTGGAGTGGAACGCTACACACCGGGGAGCTGTTTTTT
once,TRBV6-5,TRBD1,TRBJ1-3,CASQGADSGNTIYF,TGTGCCAGCCAGGGGGCCGATTCTGGAAACACCATATATTTT
-,TRBV7-7,TRBD2,TRBJ2-1,CASSSIAGENYNEQFF,TGTGCCAGCAGCTCGATAGCGGGGGAGAACTACAATGAGCAGTTCTTC
few,TRBV5-5,TRBD1,TRBJ2-7,CASSLAGGSYEQYF,TGTGCCAGCAGCTTGGCAGGGGGCTCCTACGAGCAGTACTTC
-,TRBV5-1,-,TRBJ1-1,CASSALPTENTEAFF,TGCGCCAGCAGCGCCCTCCCGACAGAGAACACTGAAGCTTTCTTT
-,TRBV2,-,TRBJ1-2,CASRIRQANYGYTF,TGTGCCAGCAGGATAAGACAGGCTAACTATGGCTACACCTTC
-,TRBV7-9,-,TRBJ2-1,CASSLNIYEQFF,TGTGCCAGCAGCTTAAATATCTATGAGCAGTTCTTC
-,TRBV7-8,TRBD2,TRBJ2-1,CASSLAPPASGFYNEQFF,TGTGCCAGCAGCTTGGCCCCCCCCGCTAGCGGGTTCTACAATGAGCAGTTCTTC
-,TRBV6-5,-,TRBJ1-6,CASSYGQINSPLHF,TGTGCCAGCAGTTACGGGCAAATTAATTCACCCCTCCACTTT